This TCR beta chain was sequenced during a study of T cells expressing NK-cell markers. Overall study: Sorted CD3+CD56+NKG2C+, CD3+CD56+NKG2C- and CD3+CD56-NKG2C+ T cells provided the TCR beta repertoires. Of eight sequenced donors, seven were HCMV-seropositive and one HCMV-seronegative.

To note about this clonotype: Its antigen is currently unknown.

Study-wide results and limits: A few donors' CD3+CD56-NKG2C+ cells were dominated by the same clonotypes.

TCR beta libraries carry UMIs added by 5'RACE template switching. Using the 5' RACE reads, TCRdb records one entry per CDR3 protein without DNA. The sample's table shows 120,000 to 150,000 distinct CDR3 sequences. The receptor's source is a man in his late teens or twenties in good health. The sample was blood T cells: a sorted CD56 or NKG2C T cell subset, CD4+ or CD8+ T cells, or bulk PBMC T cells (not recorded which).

The chain's CDR3 is CASSTANQRVTDTQYF. The genes are TRBV7-9 and TRBJ2-3. Germline V gene data show CDR1 as SEHNR and CDR2 as FQNEAQ (reference sequence). This CDR3 is built from 16 residues.